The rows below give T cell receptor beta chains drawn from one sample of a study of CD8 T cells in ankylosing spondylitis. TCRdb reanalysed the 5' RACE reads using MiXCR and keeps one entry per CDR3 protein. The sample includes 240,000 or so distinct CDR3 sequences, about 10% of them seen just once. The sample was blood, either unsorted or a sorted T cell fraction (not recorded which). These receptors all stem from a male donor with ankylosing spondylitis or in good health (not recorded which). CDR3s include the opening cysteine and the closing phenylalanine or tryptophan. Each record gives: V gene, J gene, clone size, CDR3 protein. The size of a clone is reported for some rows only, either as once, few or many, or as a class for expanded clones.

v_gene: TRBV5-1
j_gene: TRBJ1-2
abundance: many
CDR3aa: CASSLGTGAMDGYTF

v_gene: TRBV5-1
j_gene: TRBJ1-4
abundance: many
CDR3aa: CASSFPGSDEKLFF

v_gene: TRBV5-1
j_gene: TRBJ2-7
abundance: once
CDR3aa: CASSLEGLAGGLSSEQYF

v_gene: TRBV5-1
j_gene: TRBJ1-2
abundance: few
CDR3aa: CASSPVTGLVTGYTF

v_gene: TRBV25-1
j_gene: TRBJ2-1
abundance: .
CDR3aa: CASSVTSGPHNEQFF

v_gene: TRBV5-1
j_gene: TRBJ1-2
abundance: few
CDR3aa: CASSLSSGRDYGYTF

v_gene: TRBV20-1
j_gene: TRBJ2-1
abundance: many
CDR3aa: CSAGGRLDYNEQFF

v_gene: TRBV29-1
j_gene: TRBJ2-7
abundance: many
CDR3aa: CSVEGQSYEQYF

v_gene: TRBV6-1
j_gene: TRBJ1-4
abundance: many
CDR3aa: CASSSQATNEKLFF

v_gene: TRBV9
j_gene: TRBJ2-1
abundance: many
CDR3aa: CASSVVGGADEQFF

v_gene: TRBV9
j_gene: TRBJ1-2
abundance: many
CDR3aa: CASSVAGGNYGYTF

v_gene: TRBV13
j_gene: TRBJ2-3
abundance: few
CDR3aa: CASSQTWTPPDTQYF

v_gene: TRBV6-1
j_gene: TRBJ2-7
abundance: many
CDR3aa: CASSDTTGEQYF

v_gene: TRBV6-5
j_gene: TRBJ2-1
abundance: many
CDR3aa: CASSYWLADNEQFF

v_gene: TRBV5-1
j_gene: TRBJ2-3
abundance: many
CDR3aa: CASSSTGTNSDTQYF

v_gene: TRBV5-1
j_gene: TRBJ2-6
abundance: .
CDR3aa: CASSLVQINSGANVLTF

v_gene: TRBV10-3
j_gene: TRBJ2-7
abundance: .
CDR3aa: CAMSGTDSYEQYF

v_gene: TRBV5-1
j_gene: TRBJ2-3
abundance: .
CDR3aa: CASSLRLAGLSTDTQYF

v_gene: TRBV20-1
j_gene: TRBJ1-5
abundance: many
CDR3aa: CSARAQGQRNQPQHF

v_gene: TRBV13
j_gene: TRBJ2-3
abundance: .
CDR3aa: CASSLGAGGLTDTQYF

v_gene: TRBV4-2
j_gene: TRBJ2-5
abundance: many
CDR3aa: CASSQVTGDGETQYF

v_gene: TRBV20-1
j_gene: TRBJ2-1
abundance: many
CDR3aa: CSALGLAGDEQFF

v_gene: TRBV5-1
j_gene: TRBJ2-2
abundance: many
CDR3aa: CASSLVQKSTGELFF

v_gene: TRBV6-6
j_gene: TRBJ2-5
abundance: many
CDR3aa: CASSRGPETQYF

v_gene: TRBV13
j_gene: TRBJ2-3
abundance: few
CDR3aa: CASSYLKGPSTDTQYF

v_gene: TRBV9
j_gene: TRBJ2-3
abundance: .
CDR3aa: CASSVQGGSTDTQYF

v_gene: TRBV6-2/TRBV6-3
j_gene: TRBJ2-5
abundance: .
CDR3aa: CASSGQWETQYF

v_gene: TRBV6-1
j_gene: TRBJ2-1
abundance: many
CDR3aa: CASSPGGEYNEQFF

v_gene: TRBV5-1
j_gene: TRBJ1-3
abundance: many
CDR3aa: CASSLESSGNTIYF

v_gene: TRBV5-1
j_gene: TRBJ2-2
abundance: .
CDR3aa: CASSLNGRNTGELFF

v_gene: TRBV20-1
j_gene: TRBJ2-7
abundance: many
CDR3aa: CSASSGGFSYEQYF

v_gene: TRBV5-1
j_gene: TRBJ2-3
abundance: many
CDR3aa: CASSFAGLAGITDTQYF

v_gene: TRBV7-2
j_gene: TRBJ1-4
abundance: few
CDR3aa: CASSLVGGKLFF

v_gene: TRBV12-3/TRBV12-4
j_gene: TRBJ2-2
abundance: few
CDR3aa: CASSFRDRGSTGELFF

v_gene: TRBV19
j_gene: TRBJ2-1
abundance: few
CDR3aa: CASSIRVSHNEQFF

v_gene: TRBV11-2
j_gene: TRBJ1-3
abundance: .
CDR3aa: CASSWGARGRAQLNTIYF

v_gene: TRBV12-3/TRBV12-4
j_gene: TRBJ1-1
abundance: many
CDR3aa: CASSLEYRTEAFF

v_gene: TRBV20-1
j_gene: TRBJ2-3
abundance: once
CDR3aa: CSANSGGDHTQYF

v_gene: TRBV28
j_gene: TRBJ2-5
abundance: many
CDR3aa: CASKDQGEETLYF

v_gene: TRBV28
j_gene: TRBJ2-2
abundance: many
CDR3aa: CASRQDRGINGELFF

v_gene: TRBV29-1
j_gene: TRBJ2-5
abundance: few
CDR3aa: CSVEATGARETQYF

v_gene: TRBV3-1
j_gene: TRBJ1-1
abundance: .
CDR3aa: CASSESGRMNTEAFF

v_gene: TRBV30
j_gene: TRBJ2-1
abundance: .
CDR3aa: CAWSSGSDEQFF

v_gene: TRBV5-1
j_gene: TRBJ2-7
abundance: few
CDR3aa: CASSQSAGNYEQYF

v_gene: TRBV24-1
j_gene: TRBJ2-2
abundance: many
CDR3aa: CATSDLGLTGELFF

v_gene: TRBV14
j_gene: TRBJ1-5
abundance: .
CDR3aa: CASSQAGDQPQHF

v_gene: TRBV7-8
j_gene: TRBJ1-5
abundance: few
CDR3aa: CASSPKIRVPGSNQPQHF

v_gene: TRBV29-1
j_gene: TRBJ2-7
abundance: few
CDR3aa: CSVADGPYEQYF

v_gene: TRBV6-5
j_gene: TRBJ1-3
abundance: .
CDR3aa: CASSYSSGQDGNTIYF

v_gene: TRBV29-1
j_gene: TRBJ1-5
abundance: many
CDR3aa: CSVGTGPPNQPQHF

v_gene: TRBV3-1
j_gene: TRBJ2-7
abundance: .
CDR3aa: CASSRQGNYEQYF

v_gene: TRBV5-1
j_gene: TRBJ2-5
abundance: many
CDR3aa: CASSRRGGGETQYF

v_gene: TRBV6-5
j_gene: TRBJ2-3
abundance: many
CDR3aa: CASSYSRGGPDTQYF

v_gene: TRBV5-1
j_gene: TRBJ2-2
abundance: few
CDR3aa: CASSLGTGFSGNTGELFF

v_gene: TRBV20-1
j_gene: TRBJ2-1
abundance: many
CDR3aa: CSARDVGGVAYNEQFF

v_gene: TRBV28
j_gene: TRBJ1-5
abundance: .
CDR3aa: CASSLPPDRAAPQHF

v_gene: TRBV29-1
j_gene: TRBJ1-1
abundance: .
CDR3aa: CSVITGTEAFF

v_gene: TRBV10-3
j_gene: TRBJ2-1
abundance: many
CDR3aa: CAIKREGGGEQFF

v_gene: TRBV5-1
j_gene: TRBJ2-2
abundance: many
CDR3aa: CASSLTSGFSGELFF

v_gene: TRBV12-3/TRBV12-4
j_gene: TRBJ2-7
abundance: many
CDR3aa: CASSLGRQYEQYF